The 23 T cell receptor beta chains given below trace back to one sample, sequenced in a study of cytomegalovirus exposure and HLA in healthy donors. Sequenced by immunoSEQ multiplex PCR; TCRdb stores in-frame clones only, minus some. The data show approximately 97,000 clones, with approximately 95% seen just once and 0.8% to 0.9% held by the top ten. The material sequenced was PBMCs. These receptors were taken from a young woman in good health and CMV-seronegative.

This clone was picked up one time. The genes are TRBV6-5 and TRBJ1-2; 11 nucleotides agree with TRBD1. CDR1 is MNHEY and CDR2 is SVGAGI in the germline V gene. Trimming removed 0 bases from V and 7 bases from J; junction bases left unmatched: 4. This CDR3 contains 15 residues. The CDR3 sequence is CASSYSGTGGGGYTF. CDR3 in DNA: TGTGCCAGCAGTTACTCGGGGACAGGGGGTGGTGGCTACACCTTC.

This chain links TRBV4-1 with TRBJ2-4, with TRBD2 matching over 16 bases. The CDR3 is 18 residues long. Germline lookup yields CDR1 MGHRA and CDR2 YSYEKL. Trimming cost V 4 bases and J 1 base; bases outside gene matches: 4. In DNA, the CDR3 is TGCGCCAGCAGCCCGGGACTAGCGGGAGGGAAGGCCAAAAACATTCAGTACTTC. Translated, it gives CASSPGLAGGKAKNIQYF.

J is TRBJ2-3 and V is TRBV11-2, with TRBD1 identical over 11 bases. J was trimmed by 3 bases and V by 4 bases; bases with no gene match: 6. Germline V gene lookup returns CDR1 SGHAT and CDR2 FQNNGV. The CDR3 covers 16 residues. For the CDR3, the DNA is TGTGCCAGCAGCTCCAGGACAGGGGGCAAGACAGATACGCAGTATTTT. Its protein product is CASSSRTGGKTDTQYF.

The gene calls are TRBV14 and TRBJ2-6; D might be TRBD1 (6 bases). V lost 0 bases and J lost 4, with 10 bases in between. Germline V lookup: CDR1 SGHDN, CDR2 FVKESK. The CDR3 extends over 16 amino acids. As DNA, the CDR3 is TGTGCCAGCAGCCAAGATCAGGGGAAAGGGGCCAACGTCCTGACTTTC. It is translated as CASSQDQGKGANVLTF. Filled out from reference TRBV14 and TRBJ2-6, the complete variable domain reads EAGVTQFPSHSVIEKGQTVTLRCDPISGHDNLYWYRRVMGKEIKFLLHFVKESKQDESGMPNNRFLAERTGGTYSTLKVQPAELEDSGVYFCASSQDQGKGANVLTFGAGSRLTVL.

This rearrangement joins TRBV28 to TRBJ1-5; the D gene is possibly TRBD1 (5 bases). Germline assignment: CDR1 MDHEN and CDR2 SYDVKM. The V end was cut by 8 bases, the J end by 4 bases, with 27 bases between. This CDR3 region has 18 residues. The CDR3 sequence: CASSGRGVRVGINQPQHF. Here the CDR3 DNA reads TGTGCCAGCTCTGGTAGGGGTGTTCGAGTAGGGATAAATCAGCCCCAGCATTTT.

This clone was counted a single time. The chain is built from TRBV6-1 and TRBJ1-1; 10 positions agree with TRBD1. Germline values: CDR1 MNHNS, CDR2 SASEGT. This CDR3 is 14 amino acids long. Germline trimming cut 8 bases from V and 0 bases from J; bases unmatched to any gene: 3. The CDR3 bases are TGTGCCAGCGGGGACAGGGGAATGAACACTGAAGCTTTCTTT. Translated, it gives CASGDRGMNTEAFF.

This chain links TRBV6-5 with TRBJ1-3, with 8 bases lining up with TRBD1. CDR1 is MNHEY, CDR2 SVGAGI, per germline. The CDR3 length is 16 residues. Losses at the gene ends were 2 bases for V and 1 base for J; bases not matched to a gene: 4. The CDR3, as DNA: TGTGCCAGCAGTTACGTCCAGGGGGCGTCTGGAAACACCATATATTTT. This gives the protein CASSYVQGASGNTIYF.

The J gene is TRBJ1-1, the V gene TRBV30; D is undetermined. V was shortened by 3 bases and J by 1 base, with 9 bases between the two germline ends. This CDR3 spans 13 amino acids. CDR1 GTSNPN and CDR2 SVGIG come from the germline V gene (reference sequence). Written as DNA, the CDR3 is TGTGCCTGGAGGCGGCAGACGAACACTGAAGCTTTCTTT. It is translated as CAWRRQTNTEAFF.

J is TRBJ1-2 and V is TRBV29-1; 11 positions match TRBD1. J was trimmed by 3 bases and V by 7 bases; bases with no gene match: 7. CDR1 and CDR2 from the germline V gene are SQVTM and ANQGSEA. This CDR3 is built from 14 residues. The CDR3 is CSAKTGQGDYGYTF. CDR3 bases: TGCAGCGCTAAAACGGGACAGGGGGACTATGGCTACACCTTC.

The V and J genes are TRBV19 and TRBJ2-1; D remains unclear. CDR1 and CDR2 from the germline V gene are LNHDA and SQIVND (reference sequence). The V end was cut by 3 bases, the J end by 6 bases, with 9 bases between. The CDR3 is 13 amino acids. The CDR3 loop reads CASSIPSGNEQFF. CDR3 coding DNA: TGTGCCAGTAGTATCCCCTCAGGCAATGAGCAGTTCTTC.

The chain recombines TRBV7-8 with TRBJ1-6, with 12 positions matching TRBD1. The V segment lost 5 bases and the J segment 10 bases; nucleotides outside the gene matches: 18. CDR1 is SGHVS, CDR2 FQNEAQ, per germline. The CDR3 loop spans 19 amino acids. Here the CDR3 reads CASSLRPGTGGILGSPLHF. In DNA form, the CDR3 reads TGTGCCAGCAGCCTCCGCCCCGGGACAGGGGGCATTTTGGGATCACCCCTCCACTTT. Based on the CDR3 plus reference TRBV7-8 and TRBJ1-6, the full variable domain is GAGVSQSPRYKVAKRGQDVALRCDPISGHVSLFWYQQALGQGPEFLTYFQNEAQLDKSGLPSDRFFAERPEGSVSTLKIQRTQQEDSAVYLCASSLRPGTGGILGSPLHFGNGTRLTVT.

This chain joins TRBV5-5 and TRBJ2-2; D call uncertain. Germline CDR1 is SGHKS and CDR2 is YYEKEE (reference sequence). The ends were cut back, 0 bases at V and 5 bases at J, with 5 bases in the middle. The CDR3 is made up of 13 amino acids. CDR3 sequence (DNA): TGTGCCAGCAGCTTGGTCGTTACCGGGGAGCTGTTTTTT. Translating gives CASSLVVTGELFF.

The chain recombines TRBV7-9 with TRBJ2-1, with TRBD2 matching over 8 bases. Germline V CDR1 and CDR2: SEHNR, FQNEAQ (reference sequence). The CDR3 has 16 amino acids. Trimming took 6 bases from V and 4 from J; bases not matched to a gene: 11. CDR3 region: CASSYPGAGGYNEQFF. In nucleotides, the CDR3 is TGTGCCAGCAGTTACCCTGGGGCGGGAGGTTACAATGAGCAGTTCTTC.

The V gene is TRBV4-2, the J gene TRBJ1-4; D not resolved. Germline lookup yields CDR1 LGHNA and CDR2 YNFKEQ. The germline V and J ends were trimmed by 0 bases and 5 bases, with 16 bases remaining between them. The CDR3 totals 17 residues. The CDR3 loop is CASSQETQAQLNEKLFF. CDR3 DNA sequence: TGTGCCAGCAGCCAAGAGACCCAGGCCCAACTCAATGAAAAACTGTTTTTT.

This chain uses TRBV14 with TRBJ1-2; 9 nucleotides match TRBD1. The CDR3 totals 16 residues. From germline, CDR1 is SGHDN and CDR2 FVKESK. V lost 6 bases to trimming and J lost 4 bases; unmatched junction nucleotides: 12. Here the CDR3 reads CASRPIQGAQLYGYTF. For the CDR3, the DNA is TGTGCCAGCAGGCCAATACAGGGGGCGCAGCTCTATGGCTACACCTTC.

The gene calls are TRBV19 and TRBJ2-7; TRBD2 matches 8 bases. The CDR3 runs 15 residues. Trimming took 3 bases from V and 0 from J; bases not matched to a gene: 4. CDR1 LNHDA and CDR2 SQIVND come from the germline V gene (reference sequence). CDR3 coding DNA: TGTGCCAGTAGTATGATCGGGAGGGCCTCCTACGAGCAGTACTTC. Amino acid sequence: CASSMIGRASYEQYF.

This clone has a handful of counts. The chain recombines TRBV6-5 with TRBJ2-7, with 8 bases that match TRBD1. CDR1 MNHEY and CDR2 SVGAGI come from the germline V gene. The CDR3 sequence is 13 residues long. The V gene end was trimmed by 7 bases and the J gene end by 0 bases; junction bases not matched to a gene: 2. CDR3 DNA sequence: TGTGCCAGCACCGGACAGGGCTCCTACGAGCAGTACTTC. This sequence encodes CASTGQGSYEQYF.

The chain employs TRBV4-3 and TRBJ2-7; 8 nucleotides agree with TRBD1. This CDR3 spans 13 amino acids. From germline, CDR1 is LGHNA and CDR2 YSLEER. V lost 1 base to trimming and J lost 4 bases; unmatched junction nucleotides: 0. The chain's CDR3 is CASSQGTGYEQYF. In nucleotides, the CDR3 is TGCGCCAGCAGCCAAGGGACAGGGTACGAGCAGTACTTC.

This clone was counted between two and nine times. CDR3 bases: TGTGCCAGTAGTAGGGGGGAGGTAGCTGAAGCTTTCTTT. Translating gives CASSRGEVAEAFF. The rearrangement uses TRBV19 and TRBJ1-1; D might be TRBD1 (5 bases). Germline assignment: CDR1 LNHDA and CDR2 SQIVND (reference sequence). Trimming pared 4 bases from V and 6 bases from J, leaving 12 bases between. The CDR3 loop spans 13 amino acids.

Written as DNA, the CDR3 is TGTGCCAGCAGCCTTATGGGGGGATACGAGCAGTACTTC. Amino acid sequence: CASSLMGGYEQYF. The gene calls are TRBV9 and TRBJ2-7; maybe TRBD2 (6 bases). The germline gives CDR1 SGDLS, CDR2 YYNGEE. The CDR3 has 13 amino acids. Trimming removed 4 bases at V and 4 bases at J, with 12 bases between.

The chain joins TRBV9 to TRBJ1-1, with D unclear. The germline V gene has CDR1 SGDLS and CDR2 YYNGEE. This CDR3 contains 14 residues. V gave up 0 bases and J gave up 4 bases, with 10 bases separating them. Written as DNA, the CDR3 is TGTGCCAGCAGCGTAGGATCACTCTTCACTGAAGCTTTCTTT. It codes for CASSVGSLFTEAFF.

The CDR3 loop is CASTSLAGAAGELFF. CDR3 DNA: TGCGCCAGCACCTCTCTAGCCGGAGCGGCCGGGGAGCTGTTTTTT. The chain employs TRBV5-1 and TRBJ2-2; tentative D call: TRBD2 (5 bases). The V gene's germline CDR1 is SGHRS and CDR2 YFSETQ. This CDR3 contains 15 residues. Between the trimmed V and J ends, which lost 6 bases and 6 bases, there was a span of 18 bases.

This chain joins TRBV5-1 and TRBJ2-5; 7 nucleotides agree with TRBD1. The CDR3 is 14 amino acids. Germline CDR1 SGHRS, CDR2 YFSETQ. J lost 4 bases, V lost 2 bases, and 5 bases had no gene match. DNA for the CDR3: TGCGCCAGCAGCTTTTCTCGACAGGGAGAGACCCAGTACTTC. This translates into CASSFSRQGETQYF. Full variable domain (outside the CDR3, taken from reference TRBV5-1 and TRBJ2-5): KAGVTQTPRYLIKTRGQQVTLSCSPISGHRSVSWYQQTPGQGLQFLFEYFSETQRNKGNFPGRFSGRQFSNSRSEMNVSTLELGDSALYLCASSFSRQGETQYFGPGTRLLVL.